Listed here are 5 T cell receptor beta chains from one sample, sequenced in a study of graft-versus-host responses after intestinal transplantation. The protocol was immunoSEQ multiplex PCR, while the TCRdb copy is restricted to in-frame clones and leaves out a portion. The sample lists roughly 27,000 clones; 65% to 80% were seen once. Processing of graft tissue released intraepithelial and lamina propria lymphocytes. The source material was ileum tissue, sampled 98 days after intestinal transplantation. The receptors were sampled from a human patient who received an intestinal transplant, so some T cells may come from the graft donor.

This clone was recorded once. The chain carries TRBV5-1 and TRBJ2-3; the match to TRBD1 covers 12 bases. Trimming took 7 bases from V and 6 from J; bases not matched to a gene: 12. Germline CDR1 and CDR2: SGHRS and YFSETQ. The length of the CDR3 is 16 residues. The CDR3 DNA follows: TGCGCCAGCTGCTCGGGACAGGGGGCGCGAGGGGATACGCAGTATTTT. Translating it yields CASCSGQGARGDTQYF.

The chain employs TRBV5-1 and TRBJ2-7; tentatively, D is TRBD1 (6 bases). CDR1 SGHRS and CDR2 YFSETQ come from the germline V gene. CDR3 size: 13 residues. Trimming cost V 4 bases and J 3 bases, with 11 bases left between them. The CDR3 loop is CASSPGTYYEQYF. CDR3 coding DNA: TGCGCCAGCAGCCCCGGGACATACTACGAGCAGTACTTC. Supplemented by reference TRBV5-1 and TRBJ2-7, the full variable domain reads KAGVTQTPRYLIKTRGQQVTLSCSPISGHRSVSWYQQTPGQGLQFLFEYFSETQRNKGNFPGRFSGRQFSNSRSEMNVSTLELGDSALYLCASSPGTYYEQYFGPGTRLTVT.

J is TRBJ1-1 and V is TRBV18; TRBD1 matches 7 bases. J lost 10 bases, V lost 2 bases, and 10 bases had no gene match. CDR3 length equals 14 residues. Germline loops: CDR1 KGHSH, CDR2 LQKENI. DNA for the CDR3: TGTGCCAGCTCACCAAATGAGGGGGCGGATAGAGCTTTCTTT. This sequence encodes CASSPNEGADRAFF. The entire variable domain, with the rest obtained from reference TRBV18 and TRBJ1-1, is as follows: NAGVMQNPRHLVRRRGQEARLRCSPMKGHSHVYWYRQLPEEGLKFMVYLQKENIIDESGMPKERFSAEFPKEGPSILRIQQVVRGDSAAYFCASSPNEGADRAFFGQGTRLTVV.

This clone is a singleton in its sample. The chain has TRBV6-1 and TRBJ2-3; no definite D call. CDR1 and CDR2 from the germline V gene are MNHNS and SASEGT. V lost 2 bases, J lost 4 bases, and 7 bases lay in between. This CDR3 has 13 amino acids. This CDR3 reads CASSEYVADTQYF. The CDR3 DNA is TGTGCCAGCAGTGAATATGTTGCAGATACGCAGTATTTT.

As concerns this clone: This same CDR3 is encoded by further DNA sequences in the sample. V is TRBV7-9 and J is TRBJ2-2, with 7 positions matching TRBD1. Germline-derived CDR1 and CDR2 are SEHNR and FQNEAQ (reference sequence). This CDR3 has 14 amino acids. Unmatched junction bases numbered 5, after V lost 5 bases and J lost 5 bases. CDR3 in amino acids: CASSLRGYTGELFF. CDR3 in DNA: TGTGCCAGCAGCCTCAGGGGGTATACCGGGGAGCTGTTTTTT.